These T cell receptor beta chains were read from a single sample in a study of radiotherapy plus CTLA-4 blockade in lung cancer. Profiling relied on immunoSEQ multiplex PCR, and the TCRdb table lists in-frame clones only, not all of them. The sample consists of about 100,000 clones, 83% of them appearing once. Specimen: peripheral blood, collected from a patient treated with radiotherapy plus ipilimumab. These receptors were obtained from a human donor with non-small cell lung cancer who had stable disease on radiotherapy plus ipilimumab. CDR3s include the opening cysteine and the closing phenylalanine or tryptophan. D genes are given only for firm matches. Only part of the rows carry a size: once, few, many, or a class if the clone is expanded.

j_call d_call clone_size v_call cdr3_length cdr3_nt cdr3_aa
TRBJ2-3 NA NA TRBV18 14 TGTGCCAGCTCACCATCGAGGAGCGGGGATACGCAGTATTTT CASSPSRSGDTQYF
TRBJ1-5 NA NA TRBV2 13 TGTGCCAGCAGTGAACAGGGCTACCAGCCCCAGCATTTT CASSEQGYQPQHF
TRBJ2-1 NA NA TRBV11-2 14 TGTGCCAGCCTCCGGGACCTAACCTACAATGAGCAGTTCTTC CASLRDLTYNEQFF
TRBJ1-5 NA NA TRBV6-1 15 TGTGCCAGTCACAGGGTCGTAAGTGGCAATCAGCCCCAGCATTTT CASHRVVSGNQPQHF
TRBJ1-5 TRBD1 NA TRBV30 13 TGTGCCTGTGGACAGGGTGGCAATCAGCCCCAGCATTTT CACGQGGNQPQHF
TRBJ2-1 TRBD1 NA TRBV6-1 13 TGTGCCAGCAATGGACAGGGGCTCAATGAGCAGTTCTTC CASNGQGLNEQFF
TRBJ2-3 TRBD2 NA TRBV28 18 TGTGCCAGCAGTTTCCCCCTAGCGGGGGCCCCAAGCACAGATACGCAGTATTTT CASSFPLAGAPSTDTQYF
TRBJ2-1 TRBD2 NA TRBV4-1 16 TGCGCCAGCAGCCAAGATGGTAGCGGGGCTTACAATGAGCAGTTCTTC CASSQDGSGAYNEQFF
TRBJ1-6 TRBD1 NA TRBV30 16 TGTGCCTGGAGTGGAGGGACAGGAGGCAGTCGGTCACCCCTCCACTTT CAWSGGTGGSRSPLHF
TRBJ2-7 NA few TRBV19 13 TGTGCCAGTAGTATAGGGGCAGGCTACGAGCAGTACTTC CASSIGAGYEQYF
TRBJ1-5 TRBD1 NA TRBV6-6 13 TGTGCCAGCAATACAGGGGGCAATCAGCCCCAGCATTTT CASNTGGNQPQHF
TRBJ1-5 NA NA TRBV7-2 17 TGTGCCAGCAGCTTATCTTCCAGGCTCGGGTTAAATCAGCCCCAGCATTTT CASSLSSRLGLNQPQHF
TRBJ2-7 NA NA TRBV5-1 15 TGCGCCAGCAGCTTGGTTCCGGGAGAGCACCTCGAGCAGTACTTC CASSLVPGEHLEQYF
TRBJ2-7 NA NA TRBV28 12 TGTGCCAGCCTCGGTGCTAGCTACGAGCAGTACTTC CASLGASYEQYF
TRBJ1-2 NA NA TRBV6-6 13 TGTGCCAGCAGTTACTCGACGGGGTATGGCTACACCTTC CASSYSTGYGYTF
TRBJ2-3 TRBD2 few TRBV6-1 16 TGTGCCAGCAGTGAACTAGGCGGGGGAAGCACAGATACGCAGTATTTT CASSELGGGSTDTQYF
TRBJ2-3 NA NA TRBV27 15 TGTGCCAGCAGTCTCTCCGCGGGCTCCACAGATACGCAGTATTTT CASSLSAGSTDTQYF
TRBJ1-3 NA NA TRBV30 12 TGTGCCTGGACTAAAGGGGGGGACACCATATATTTT CAWTKGGDTIYF
TRBJ2-3 TRBD2 NA TRBV5-1 15 TGCGCCAGCAGGTGGACTAGCGGGAGTACAGATACGCAGTATTTT CASRWTSGSTDTQYF
TRBJ2-3 NA NA TRBV7-9 11 TGTGCCAGCAGCTTACGGGATACGCAGTATTTT CASSLRDTQYF
TRBJ2-5 NA NA TRBV28 15 TGTGCCAGCAGTTCCCTCTCGGGGGTGAGAGAGACCCAGTACTTC CASSSLSGVRETQYF
TRBJ1-1 TRBD1 NA TRBV6-1 13 TGTGCCAGCAGCGATCGACAGGGCACTGAAGCTTTCTTT CASSDRQGTEAFF
TRBJ1-5 NA NA TRBV7-2 15 TGTGCCAGCAGCTTAACCGTGGATCCAAGTCAGCCCCAGCATTTT CASSLTVDPSQPQHF
TRBJ1-5 TRBD1 once TRBV5-1 15 TGCGCCAGCAGCTTGCTTGGGACAGGGGGCCAGCCCCAGCATTTT CASSLLGTGGQPQHF
TRBJ1-1 NA NA TRBV25-1 14 TGTGCCAGCAGTCCCCAAGGGAGAGGCACTGAAGCTTTCTTT CASSPQGRGTEAFF
TRBJ2-7 NA medium-sized TRBV27 11 TGTGCCAGCACCAGTAAGTGGGAGCAGTACTTC CASTSKWEQYF